In its sample, the clone carrying this TCR beta chain was seen once. The antigen is undetermined. Buffy coats from blood donors, median age roughly 59 years (range roughly 21-75), over 45% female, served as healthy controls. These data belong to a study of somatic mutations in cytotoxic T cells in rheumatoid arthritis. Study findings and constraints: CD8+ T cells showed clonality that did not differ significantly between patients with rheumatoid arthritis and age-matched healthy controls.

Here immunoSEQ multiplex PCR was the method, and the copy in TCRdb shows in-frame clones only, minus some. Among nearly 20,000 clones listed, 82% were seen once. Input material: CD8+ T cells sorted from blood. The sequence was obtained from a woman between 45 and 65 years old in good health.

In DNA, the CDR3 is TGTGCCAGTAGTATCACCAGGGACTATGGCTACACCTTC. As protein: CASSITRDYGYTF. This chain joins TRBV19 and TRBJ1-2; TRBD1 might be the D (5 bases). CDR1 LNHDA and CDR2 SQIVND come from the germline V gene (reference sequence). The V gene lost 3 bases and the J gene lost 3 bases, with 8 bases spanning the gap. The CDR3 runs to 13 residues.